This T cell receptor beta chain derives from a study of T cell responses to AZD1222 COVID-19 vaccine. Only in-frame clones appear in the TCRdb table, and some are missing; sequencing was by immunoSEQ multiplex PCR. The sample lists roughly 200,000 clones, approximately 89% occurring once. This CDR3 is 16 amino acids long. Trimming took 3 bases from V and 3 from J; bases not matched to a gene: 7. Germline CDR1 reads LNHNV; CDR2 reads YYDKDF (reference sequence). Study-wide points: Dominant at 160-218 and 743-854, vaccine-associated CD4 TCRs also spanned spike. At study baseline, merely over 5 AZD1222 recipients were seropositive. Compared with day 0, the breadth and depth of the Spike-specific TCR repertoire rose significantly after two doses of AZD1222.

The sample holds a few counts of this clone. Antigen unknown. Material: peripheral blood, obtained 28 days after the second AZD1222 dose. This TCR was sampled from an adult who received the AZD1222 COVID-19 vaccine. The chain recombines TRBV15 with TRBJ2-2; TRBD1 matches 7 bases. The CDR3 nucleotides read TGTGCCACCAGCAGGGATAGGACAGGCTACACCGGGGAGCTGTTTTTT. Translating it yields CATSRDRTGYTGELFF.